This is a list of T cell receptor beta chains from one sample in a study of shared clonotypes between healthy human individuals. Sequencing used immunoSEQ multiplex PCR; TCRdb keeps in-frame clones, though not all of them. The data hold millions of clones, with 85% to 95% observed a single time. Sequencing was done on a sample of naive CD8+ T cells from PBMCs. These receptors were collected from a young man in good health. Some clones in this sample may be carry-over from other donors' samples. Both conserved end residues are part of each CDR3. A D gene is named only where the DNA matches it firmly. Part of the rows lack a size; the others show once, few, many or a class for expanded clones.

v_call	d_call	j_call	clone_size	cdr3_nt	cdr3_aa
TRBV9	NA	TRBJ2-5	NA	TGTGCCAGCAGACTTCTCGAGACCCAGTACTTC	CASRLLETQYF
TRBV11-2	NA	TRBJ2-5	NA	TGTGCCAGCAGCTTAGGGCAGGGCCAAGAGACCCAGTACTTC	CASSLGQGQETQYF
TRBV29-1	TRBD2	TRBJ2-1	NA	TGCAGCATGACTAGCGTGGTTGAGCAGTTCTTC	CSMTSVVEQFF
TRBV7-8	TRBD2	TRBJ2-1	NA	TGTGCCAGCAGCACACTAGCGGGAGGCTACAATGAGCAGTTCTTC	CASSTLAGGYNEQFF
TRBV6-5	TRBD1	TRBJ1-1	NA	TGTGCCAGCAGTTTTTACGGGACAGCCACTGAAGCTTTCTTT	CASSFYGTATEAFF
TRBV7-9	TRBD2	TRBJ2-7	once	TGTGCCAGCAGCTTATCGTCCTTCGGGCTAGCGGAAAAAACCTACGAGCAGTACTTC	CASSLSSFGLAEKTYEQYF
TRBV4-1	NA	TRBJ2-6	NA	TGCGCCAGCAGCCCCGCGACTGGGGCCAACGTCCTGACTTTC	CASSPATGANVLTF
TRBV29-1	NA	TRBJ2-1	NA	TGCAGCGTTAGGGGCAATGAGCAGTTCTTC	CSVRGNEQFF
TRBV4-3	TRBD2	TRBJ2-7	NA	TGCGCCAGCAGCCCAGTCCTAGCGGCCTCCTACGAGCAGTACTTC	CASSPVLAASYEQYF
TRBV6-1	NA	TRBJ2-2	NA	TGTGCCAGCAGGGCAAGAACTCCCGGGGAGCTGTTTTTT	CASRARTPGELFF
TRBV7-8	NA	TRBJ2-1	NA	TGTGCCAGCAGCTTAGGGGGGTGGTACAATGAGCAGTTCTTC	CASSLGGWYNEQFF
TRBV11-1	NA	TRBJ2-1	NA	TGTGCCAGCAGCTTAGCCCCCCCCAGGGAAGAGACGTGGGGGATGTTCTTC	CASSLAPPREETWGMFF
TRBV5-1	TRBD1	TRBJ1-2	NA	TGCGCCAGCAGCTTGGGGCCGGGACAGGACGACTATGGCTACACCTTC	CASSLGPGQDDYGYTF
TRBV7-9	TRBD2	TRBJ2-1	once	TGTGCCAGCAGCCCCCCCCTAGCGGCGAATGAGCAGTTCTTC	CASSPPLAANEQFF
TRBV7-8	NA	TRBJ2-1	NA	TGTGCCAGCAGCCTAGCCGGAGGGCCGGGTAATGAGCAGTTCTTC	CASSLAGGPGNEQFF
TRBV13	NA	TRBJ2-7	NA	TGTGCCAGCAGCTTAGAGGTGGGGGCGCGGTACGAGCAGTACTTC	CASSLEVGARYEQYF
TRBV2	NA	TRBJ2-7	NA	TGTGCCAGCAAATTAGTGGGAGCGGTGGGCTACGAGCAGTACTTC	CASKLVGAVGYEQYF
TRBV15	NA	TRBJ1-2	NA	TGTGCCACCAGCAGAGAACGACATTATGGCTACACCTTC	CATSRERHYGYTF
TRBV5-1	NA	TRBJ2-5	NA	TGCGCCAGCAGCTCGGAGGGGGGATTCCAAGAGACCCAGTACTTC	CASSSEGGFQETQYF
TRBV9	TRBD1	TRBJ1-2	NA	TGTGCCAGCAGCGTAGTGGGAGGGGGCAATGGCTACACCTTC	CASSVVGGGNGYTF
TRBV5-4	NA	TRBJ1-3	NA	TGTGCCAGCAGCCCGTATGGCCCTCTGAGCTCTGGAAACACCATATATTTT	CASSPYGPLSSGNTIYF
TRBV10-2	NA	TRBJ2-3	NA	TGCGCCAGCAGTGAGTGGGAGACAGATACGCAGTATTTT	CASSEWETDTQYF
TRBV27	NA	TRBJ1-1	few	TGTGCCAGCCCGGGGACGAAAAGAGGCACTGAAGCTTTCTTT	CASPGTKRGTEAFF
TRBV27	NA	TRBJ2-2	NA	TGTGCCAGCAGTTTAAGTTTGGCGTGGCAGACAAACACCGGGGAGCTGTTTTTT	CASSLSLAWQTNTGELFF
TRBV7-2	NA	TRBJ2-1	NA	TGTGCCAGCAGCACCCTAGCCTACAATGAGCAGTTCTTC	CASSTLAYNEQFF
TRBV7-9	TRBD1	TRBJ1-4	NA	TGTGCCACTAGACAGGGGGCAAGTGAAAAACTGTTTTTT	CATRQGASEKLFF
TRBV5-6	NA	TRBJ1-1	NA	TGTGCCAGCAGCTACACAGGGAACACTGAAGCTTTCTTT	CASSYTGNTEAFF
TRBV28	NA	TRBJ2-7	NA	TGTGCCAGCAGTTTGCCGCCCCGACAGGGACTTTACGAGCAGTACTTC	CASSLPPRQGLYEQYF
TRBV6-4	NA	TRBJ1-1	NA	TGTGCCAGCAGTGAACTCCCCGGGGGTGAAGCTTTCTTT	CASSELPGGEAFF
TRBV28	NA	TRBJ1-1	NA	TGTGCCAGCAGTTTATTTCGCCAGATGAACACTGAAGCTTTCTTT	CASSLFRQMNTEAFF
TRBV2	NA	TRBJ2-1	NA	TGTGCCAGCAGTGTGGGTTTTAAGGGGCTCAATGAGCAGTTCTTC	CASSVGFKGLNEQFF
TRBV7-2	NA	TRBJ2-1	NA	TGTGCCAGCAGCTTGTATCCTTCTCCCTACAATGAGCAGTTCTTC	CASSLYPSPYNEQFF
TRBV4-3	NA	TRBJ2-7	NA	TGCGCCAGCAGCCAAGATGGGGCGGGATCCTACGAGCAGTACTTC	CASSQDGAGSYEQYF
TRBV4-2	NA	TRBJ1-2	NA	TGTGCCAGCAGCTCTCCGGAGGAACCAGCTACCTATGGCTACACCTTC	CASSSPEEPATYGYTF
TRBV25-1	NA	TRBJ2-7	NA	TGTGCCAGCAGTGAGGGTTGGGGAAAAAGGGTCGGCGAGCAGTACTTC	CASSEGWGKRVGEQYF
TRBV9	NA	TRBJ2-1	NA	TGTGCCAGCAGCGTAGATAGCCCCTACAATGAGCAGTTCTTC	CASSVDSPYNEQFF
TRBV11-2	TRBD1	TRBJ2-5	NA	TGTGCCAGCCGCAGCTTATTCAGGGGGTGGGAGACCCAGTACTTC	CASRSLFRGWETQYF
TRBV5-6	TRBD2	TRBJ2-1	NA	TGTGCCAGCAGCTTGGAGGCGGCTAGCGGATACAATGAGCAGTTCTTC	CASSLEAASGYNEQFF
TRBV13	NA	TRBJ1-2	NA	TGTGCCAGCAGCTTAGGATCAAATTCCTTAAATGGCTACACCTTC	CASSLGSNSLNGYTF
TRBV29-1	NA	TRBJ2-7	NA	TGCAGCGTTGGGGCAGGGGAGATCTCCTACGAGCAGTACTTC	CSVGAGEISYEQYF